These 20 T cell receptor beta chains were all obtained from the same sample, sequenced in a study of control samples from healthy donors and cancer patients (dated by TCRdb to 2018 to 2020). The library was produced with the immunoSEQ multiplex PCR assay. In TCRdb, the immuneACCESS table is reduced to in-frame sequences with V and J assigned. These tables do not hold every clone; where another copy was compared, an unresolved V gene accounts for under half, and the others remain unexplained. Present in this sample are roughly 150,000 clones, approximately 88% of which were seen just once. Of the sample, around 4.6% falls within the top ten clones. The sample was blood. These receptors all stem from a man aged 30 to 39 in good health.

The V and J genes are TRBV10-3 and TRBJ2-5; D is uncertain. V was shortened by 0 bases and J by 5 bases, with 10 bases between the two germline ends. Germline V gene lookup returns CDR1 ENHRY and CDR2 SYGVKD. The CDR3 covers 14 residues. The CDR3 here is CAISESRGFETQYF. DNA of the CDR3: TGTGCCATCAGTGAGTCTCGAGGTTTCGAGACCCAGTACTTC.

This rearrangement joins TRBV5-6 to TRBJ2-4; the D is unclear. This CDR3 has 14 amino acids. V gave up 4 bases and J gave up 1 base, with 9 bases separating them. In germline, CDR1 is SGHDT, CDR2 YYEEEE. The CDR3 here is CASSRRSAKNIQYF. The CDR3, as DNA: TGTGCCAGCAGCAGGCGGTCGGCCAAAAACATTCAGTACTTC.

The chain combines TRBV7-9 with TRBJ1-1; a possible D gene is TRBD1 (6 bases). The CDR3 is made up of 16 amino acids. V gave up 5 bases and J gave up 3 bases, with 19 bases separating them. Per germline, CDR1 SEHNR and CDR2 FQNEAQ (reference sequence). The CDR3 spells CASSPLQGQSYTEAFF. CDR3 DNA sequence: TGTGCCAGCAGCCCTCTGCAGGGGCAATCATACACTGAAGCTTTCTTT. The full variable domain, with the rest looked up from reference TRBV7-9 and TRBJ1-1, is DTGVSQNPRHKITKRGQNVTFRCDPISEHNRLYWYRQTLGQGPEFLTYFQNEAQLEKSRLLSDRFSAERPKGSFSTLEIQRTEQGDSAMYLCASSPLQGQSYTEAFFGQGTRLTVV.

The rearrangement joins TRBV7-2 to TRBJ2-3; D may correspond to TRBD1 or TRBD2 (5 bases each). This CDR3 contains 14 residues. V was shortened by 1 base and J by 4 bases, with 9 bases between the two germline ends. Germline V gene sequence: CDR1 SGHTA, CDR2 FQGNSA. As DNA, the CDR3 is TGTGCCAGCAGCTTAGTTGGGGGAGCAGATACGCAGTATTTT. This sequence encodes CASSLVGGADTQYF.

The rearrangement uses TRBV5-1 and TRBJ1-1; D not resolved. Per germline, CDR1 SGHRS and CDR2 YFSETQ. Trimming left V 2 bases short and J 3 bases short, with 17 bases between. CDR3 size: 16 residues. CDR3 in amino acids: CASSFAGRTRYTEAFF. The CDR3 nucleotides read TGCGCCAGCAGCTTTGCCGGCCGGACCCGGTACACTGAAGCTTTCTTT.

V usage is TRBV6-5 and J usage is TRBJ2-7; D is tentatively TRBD1 or TRBD2 (5 bases each). V lost 5 bases and J lost 4, with 18 bases in between. The CDR3 loop spans 15 amino acids. Germline lookup yields CDR1 MNHEY and CDR2 SVGAGI. CDR3 in DNA: TGTGCCAGCAGTACCCTCGTGGGACCGATTTACGAGCAGTACTTC. It translates to CASSTLVGPIYEQYF.

The rearrangement joins TRBV6-5 to TRBJ2-7, with no clear D. V lost 5 bases and J 4 bases, leaving 12 bases between the germline ends. Germline-derived CDR1 and CDR2 are MNHEY and SVGAGI. This CDR3 has 13 amino acids. CDR3 amino acids: CASSPRGRYEQYF. The CDR3 coding sequence is TGTGCCAGCAGTCCCCGCGGTCGTTACGAGCAGTACTTC.

This clone appeared a single time. The chain couples TRBV12-3 or TRBV12-4 to TRBJ1-1; D not certain. The CDR3 is 13 amino acids. Trimming shortened V by 2 bases and J by 12 bases, and 16 bases separated the two germline ends. DNA of the CDR3: TGTGCCAGCAGTTTAAGGGCCGGTGGGGAGACTTTCTTT. This encodes CASSLRAGGETFF.

The rearrangement joins TRBV3-1 (or the pseudogene TRBV3-2) to TRBJ2-3, with 9 bases lining up with TRBD2. Germline CDR1 is LGHDT and CDR2 is YNNKEL (reference sequence). V shed 0 bases, J shed 0 bases, and the junction held 4 bases outside the gene matches. The CDR3 runs 17 residues. CDR3 nucleotides: TGTGCCAGCAGCCAAGAACCCCTAGCGGGAAGCACAGATACGCAGTATTTT. Its translation is CASSQEPLAGSTDTQYF.

The chain is built from TRBV7-6 and TRBJ2-7; 13 nucleotides align to TRBD2. The germline V gene encodes CDR1 SGHVS and CDR2 FNYEAQ. Losses at the gene ends were 6 bases for V and 6 bases for J; bases not matched to a gene: 11. This CDR3 has 16 residues. CDR3 loop: CASSSGLAGAIGEQYF. Here the CDR3 DNA reads TGTGCCAGCAGTTCCGGACTAGCGGGAGCGATAGGCGAGCAGTACTTC.

J is TRBJ1-1 and V is TRBV7-9; 7 positions agree with TRBD1. Trimming cost V 5 bases and J 5 bases; bases outside gene matches: 11. The CDR3 runs to 15 residues. The V gene's germline CDR1 is SEHNR and CDR2 FQNEAQ (reference sequence). CDR3 region: CASSPDTGEGTEAFF. DNA of the CDR3: TGTGCCAGCAGCCCAGACACAGGGGAGGGGACTGAAGCTTTCTTT. The variable domain in full, completed from reference TRBV7-9 and TRBJ1-1, reads DTGVSQNPRHKITKRGQNVTFRCDPISEHNRLYWYRQTLGQGPEFLTYFQNEAQLEKSRLLSDRFSAERPKGSFSTLEIQRTEQGDSAMYLCASSPDTGEGTEAFFGQGTRLTVV.

V gene TRBV15 combines with J gene TRBJ1-5; D gene ambiguous. The CDR3 has 15 residues. From germline, CDR1 is LNHNV and CDR2 YYDKDF (reference sequence). Trimming took 1 base from V and 3 from J, leaving 10 bases between them. The CDR3 spells CATSRARQNNQPQHF. The CDR3 DNA reads as TGTGCCACCAGCAGAGCCAGACAAAACAATCAGCCCCAGCATTTT. The full variable domain, its missing parts supplied by reference TRBV15 and TRBJ1-5, is DAMVIQNPRYQVTQFGKPVTLSCSQTLNHNVMYWYQQKSSQAPKLLFHYYDKDFNNEADTPDNFQSRRPNTSFCFLDIRSPGLGDTAMYLCATSRARQNNQPQHFGDGTRLSIL.

The chain is built from TRBV27 and TRBJ2-3; no definite D call. Germline V gives CDR1 MNHEY, CDR2 SMNVEV (reference sequence). The CDR3 has 18 residues. V shed 0 bases and J shed 3 bases, with 19 bases lying between them. CDR3 coding DNA: TGTGCCAGCAGTTTATCATTTGCGGTTTCCGTGAGGACAGATACGCAGTATTTT. This codes for CASSLSFAVSVRTDTQYF.

This chain connects TRBV6-5 to TRBJ2-2; no reliable D call. The ends were cut back, 0 bases at V and 7 bases at J, with 3 bases in the middle. The V gene's germline CDR1 is MNHEY and CDR2 SVGAGI. The CDR3 contains 12 residues. This CDR3 reads CASSYSIGELFF. In DNA, the CDR3 is TGTGCCAGCAGTTACTCGATCGGGGAGCTGTTTTTT.

The chain is built from TRBV6-5 and TRBJ1-2; tentative D call: TRBD1 (5 bases). Trimming took 6 bases from V and 4 from J, leaving 15 bases between them. This CDR3 region has 14 residues. Germline-derived CDR1 and CDR2 are MNHEY and SVGAGI. CDR3 protein: CASRQDNVIYGYTF. For the CDR3, the DNA is TGTGCCAGCAGACAGGACAACGTCATCTATGGCTACACCTTC.

The chain uses TRBV9 and TRBJ1-1, with D unclear. Per the germline V gene, CDR1 is SGDLS and CDR2 is YYNGEE. V dropped 7 bases and J dropped 5 bases, with 6 bases sitting between them. This CDR3 comprises 10 residues. CDR3 sequence (DNA): TGTGCCAGCGGAGGAACTGAAGCTTTCTTT. Its translation: CASGGTEAFF.

J is TRBJ1-2 and V is TRBV14; the D gene is possibly TRBD1 (6 bases). The CDR3 is 15 residues long. Germline V gene sequence: CDR1 SGHDN, CDR2 FVKESK. V gave up 1 base and J gave up 2 bases, with 11 bases separating them. CDR3 sequence reads: CASSQVGGLNYGYTF. The CDR3 DNA reads TGTGCCAGCAGCCAAGTGGGGGGCCTCAACTATGGCTACACCTTC.

The rearrangement links TRBV2 to TRBJ1-1; D is uncertain. V shed 4 bases and J shed 0 bases, with 3 bases lying between them. The V gene's germline CDR1 is SNHLY and CDR2 FYNNEI. The CDR3 has 12 amino acids. This CDR3 is CASSVLNTEAFF. The CDR3 nucleotides read TGTGCCAGCAGTGTCCTGAACACTGAAGCTTTCTTT.

The chain has TRBV9 and TRBJ1-3, with D unclear. The CDR3 has 16 residues. Looked up from germline, CDR1 is SGDLS and CDR2 is YYNGEE. Deletions cut 4 bases from V and 0 bases from J, with 14 bases between. CDR3 nucleotides: TGTGCCAGCAGCCCCGGAGCCCTGAACTCTGGAAACACCATATATTTT. The encoded protein is CASSPGALNSGNTIYF. The full variable domain, completed using reference TRBV9 and TRBJ1-3, is DSGVTQTPKHLITATGQRVTLRCSPRSGDLSVYWYQQSLDQGLQFLIQYYNGEERAKGNILERFSAQQFPDLHSELNLSSLELGDSALYFCASSPGALNSGNTIYFGEGSWLTVV.

The chain links TRBV24-1 to TRBJ2-6; TRBD2 matches 13 bases. CDR1 is KGHDR, CDR2 SFDVKD, per germline. After removal of 5 bases from V and 2 bases from J, the junction contained 2 bases not matched to a gene. This CDR3 region has 17 residues. The CDR3 nucleotides are TGTGCCACCAGTGGGGGACTAGCGGGAACTGGGGCCAACGTCCTGACTTTC. Its translation: CATSGGLAGTGANVLTF.